The 19 T cell receptor beta chains below come from one sample, sequenced in a study of neurological immune-mediated disorders. TCRdb re-analysed the 5' RACE reads in MiXCR, keeping a single row per CDR3 protein. In the table there are about 45,000 distinct CDR3 sequences, 20% to 25% of which are singletons. Time point indicated: technical triplicate 3. The sample consisted of PBMCs. These TCRs come from a man in his sixties with HTLV-1-associated myelopathy (HAM/TSP).

Only a few counts were recorded for this clonotype. In nucleotides, the CDR3 is TGCGCCAGCAGCTGGAGGGGGCGCGGAGATACGCAGTATTTT. Translation gives CASSWRGRGDTQYF. The chain has TRBV5-1 and TRBJ2-3; TRBD1 is a possible D gene (7 bases). CDR1 is SGHRS and CDR2 is YFSETQ in the germline V gene. This CDR3 has 14 residues. V was clipped by 3 bases and J by 5 bases, with 13 bases between them.

In this sample, this clonotype turned up many times. The V gene is TRBV28, the J gene TRBJ1-2; D is ambiguous. The CDR3 loop spans 14 amino acids. V lost 2 bases and J lost 2, with 9 bases in between. The V gene's germline CDR1 is MDHEN and CDR2 SYDVKM. Here the CDR3 DNA reads TGTGCCAGCAGTTTAGGCGCAGGAAACTATGGCTACACCTTC. Its translation is CASSLGAGNYGYTF.

Ten or more counts support this clonotype. The CDR3 DNA is TGCGCCAGCAGCTTGACAGGACAGGGGGCCACAGATACGCAGTATTTT. Translated, it gives CASSLTGQGATDTQYF. The J gene is TRBJ2-3, the V gene TRBV5-1; 11 nucleotides match TRBD1. The CDR3 loop spans 16 amino acids. The germline gives CDR1 SGHRS, CDR2 YFSETQ. V lost 1 base and J lost 2; bases outside the gene matches: 3.

At least ten counts were recorded for this clonotype. The rearrangement uses TRBV28 and TRBJ2-1, with 11 bases fitting TRBD2. Germline loops: CDR1 MDHEN, CDR2 SYDVKM. Unmatched junction bases numbered 11, after V lost 6 bases and J lost 13 bases. CDR3 size: 14 residues. CDR3 amino acids: CASSPLGTSGNQFF. The CDR3 region has the DNA TGTGCCAGCAGCCCGTTGGGGACTAGCGGAAACCAGTTCTTC.

There are many counts of this clonotype. This chain joins TRBV29-1 and TRBJ1-3; D ambiguous. V shed 6 bases and J shed 3 bases, with 12 bases lying between them. The CDR3 spans 13 residues. Germline CDR1 reads SQVTM; CDR2 reads ANQGSEA. Here the CDR3 reads CSVEERIGNTIYF. The DNA of the CDR3 is TGCAGCGTAGAGGAGCGTATTGGAAACACCATATATTTT.

The chain links TRBV6-2 or TRBV6-3 to TRBJ1-1; D possibly corresponds to TRBD1 (6 bases). Trimming pared 8 bases from V and 1 base from J, leaving 14 bases between. The length of the CDR3 is 14 residues. CDR1 is MNHEY and CDR2 is SVGEGT in the germline V gene. CDR3 in DNA: TGTGCCAGCTCCATCAGGGGCAGGAACACTGAAGCTTTCTTT. Translating it yields CASSIRGRNTEAFF.

This clonotype was observed many times. This rearrangement joins TRBV10-3 to TRBJ2-7; 9 positions agree with TRBD2. The germline CDR1 and CDR2 sequences are ENHRY and SYGVKD. This CDR3 region has 14 residues. V lost 6 bases to trimming and J lost 0 bases; unmatched junction nucleotides: 3. The CDR3 sequence: CAIREREDSYEQYF. CDR3 DNA: TGTGCCATCAGGGAGCGGGAGGACTCCTACGAGCAGTACTTC.

This clonotype was recorded many times. The rearrangement joins TRBV9 to TRBJ1-6; D is unclear. The V and J ends lost 3 bases and 9 bases respectively, with 13 bases between them. CDR1 and CDR2 (germline): SGDLS, YYNGEE. The CDR3 has 14 residues. CDR3 amino acids: CASSEGTRSSPLHF. In DNA, the CDR3 is TGTGCCAGCAGCGAGGGAACGAGGAGTTCACCCCTCCACTTT. The full variable domain, in which reference TRBV9 and TRBJ1-6 provide the parts outside the CDR3, is DSGVTQTPKHLITATGQRVTLRCSPRSGDLSVYWYQQSLDQGLQFLIQYYNGEERAKGNILERFSAQQFPDLHSELNLSSLELGDSALYFCASSEGTRSSPLHFGNGTRLTVT.

V gene TRBV29-1 combines with J gene TRBJ2-1; tentative D call: TRBD1 (6 bases). CDR3 length: 13 residues. Trimming cost V 5 bases and J 8 bases, with 16 bases left between them. The germline V gene has CDR1 SQVTM and CDR2 ANQGSEA. The CDR3 protein is CSVSRGSMDEQFF. The DNA of the CDR3 is TGCAGCGTTTCCAGGGGAAGTATGGATGAGCAGTTCTTC.

This clonotype was counted ten times or more. The CDR3 DNA sequence: TGTGCCAGCAGTGAGGAGCCGGGTACGCAGTATTTT. Translated: CASSEEPGTQYF. The V gene is TRBV6-6, the J gene TRBJ2-3; D not certain. CDR1 is MNHNY, CDR2 SVGAGI, per germline (reference sequence). V was pared by 5 bases and J by 8 bases, with 11 bases between. The CDR3 consists of 12 residues.

In this sample, this clonotype turned up many times. The chain combines TRBV20-1 with TRBJ2-7; 7 bases agree with TRBD2. The CDR3 consists of 14 residues. The germline V gene has CDR1 DFQATT and CDR2 SNEGSKA (reference sequence). The ends lost 1 base at V and 6 bases at J; junction bases unmatched: 9. The CDR3 sequence is CSARVGGRAGEQYF. CDR3 in DNA: TGCAGTGCTAGAGTGGGAGGGAGGGCCGGCGAGCAGTACTTC.

This clonotype was seen repeatedly, ten times or more. The genes are TRBV28 and TRBJ2-5, with D possibly matching TRBD1 (5 bases). The germline V gene encodes CDR1 MDHEN and CDR2 SYDVKM. The CDR3 has 15 residues. V gave up 8 bases and J gave up 2 bases, with 18 bases separating them. The DNA for the CDR3 is TGTGCCAGCTCCCGGCTCGTCTCAGGGCAAGAGACCCAGTACTTC. This gives the protein CASSRLVSGQETQYF.

The count of this clonotype is one. The chain links TRBV9 to TRBJ2-2; 9 positions agree with TRBD2. After removal of 4 bases from V and 14 bases from J, the junction contained 18 bases not matched to a gene. The length of the CDR3 is 16 residues. Per the germline V gene, CDR1 is SGDLS and CDR2 is YYNGEE. The CDR3 nucleotides read TGTGCCAGCAGCTCATGGACTAGCGTGAACACCGGGTATCTGTTTTTT. It codes for CASSSWTSVNTGYLFF.

The gene calls are TRBV27 and TRBJ2-7, with TRBD2 as a possible D gene (5 bases). Germline V gene lookup returns CDR1 MNHEY and CDR2 SMNVEV (reference sequence). V gave up 6 bases and J gave up 2 bases, with 20 bases separating them. This CDR3 has 16 amino acids. CDR3 loop: CASRTLVRGRTYEQYF. The CDR3 DNA follows: TGTGCCAGCAGAACTCTAGTTCGGGGAAGGACCTACGAGCAGTACTTC.

In this sample, this clonotype turned up many times. DNA for the CDR3: TGTGCCAGCAGCCCGGACAGTCGCACTGAAGCTTTCTTT. Its translation: CASSPDSRTEAFF. The chain combines TRBV27 with TRBJ1-1; TRBD1 is a possible D gene (6 bases). The CDR3 has 13 amino acids. The germline V gene encodes CDR1 MNHEY and CDR2 SMNVEV (reference sequence). V lost 6 bases to trimming and J lost 4 bases, with 12 bases between them.

This clonotype was seen many times. V is TRBV5-1 and J is TRBJ2-5; 9 nucleotides line up with TRBD2. CDR3 length equals 15 residues. V shed 2 bases, J shed 4 bases, and the junction held 6 bases outside the gene matches. The V gene's germline CDR1 is SGHRS and CDR2 YFSETQ. CDR3 sequence: CASSFNSGSRETQYF. The CDR3 DNA reads as TGCGCCAGCAGCTTCAATAGCGGGAGTAGAGAGACCCAGTACTTC.

Ten or more counts support this clonotype. The chain employs TRBV7-2 and TRBJ2-3; 11 bases fit TRBD2. CDR1 is SGHTA and CDR2 is FQGNSA in the germline V gene. CDR3 length: 17 residues. V shed 1 base, J shed 2 bases, and the junction held 5 bases outside the gene matches. For the CDR3, the DNA is TGTGCCAGCAGCTTAGGTAGCGGGAGGGACCACACAGATACGCAGTATTTT. Translating gives CASSLGSGRDHTDTQYF.

The chain combines TRBV6-2 or TRBV6-3 with TRBJ2-1; no firm D call. Trimming cost V 5 bases and J 0 bases, with 8 bases left between them. The CDR3 is 14 residues long. The germline CDR1 and CDR2 sequences are MNHEY and SVGEGT. The CDR3 sequence: CASSPAGSYNEQFF. The CDR3 DNA is TGTGCCAGCAGTCCGGCCGGCTCCTACAATGAGCAGTTCTTC.

This clonotype was observed many times. V usage is TRBV12-3 or TRBV12-4 and J usage is TRBJ2-7; 10 bases are shared with TRBD2. The CDR3 consists of 19 residues. J lost 1 base, V lost 6 bases, and 18 bases had no gene match. The CDR3 spells CASSNPTSGRGPISYEQYF. The CDR3 nucleotides are TGTGCCAGCAGCAACCCGACTAGCGGGCGGGGACCCATTTCCTACGAGCAGTACTTC.